The 3 T cell receptor beta chains below were found in one sample sequenced in a study of cytomegalovirus exposure and HLA in healthy donors. The PCR made use of 60 Vbeta and 13 Jbeta primers. Assay used: immunoSEQ multiplex PCR; TCRdb lists only in-frame clones, some missing. The data hold about 170,000 clones, with over 70% observed a single time. Sequenced input: PBMCs. The origin of the receptors is a boy aged 2 to 10 in good health and CMV-seronegative.

This chain connects TRBV5-1 to TRBJ2-1, with 16 bases that match TRBD2. The CDR3 runs 19 residues. Germline V gene data show CDR1 as SGHRS and CDR2 as YFSETQ. V gave up 3 bases and J gave up 1 base; unmatched junction bases: 7. The CDR3 reads CASSWGLAGGRGSYNEQFF. In DNA, the CDR3 is TGCGCCAGCAGCTGGGGACTAGCGGGGGGGCGGGGGTCCTACAATGAGCAGTTCTTC.

The table lists this clone with a few counts. The chain couples TRBV5-6 to TRBJ1-4; no clear D gene. Germline lookup yields CDR1 SGHDT and CDR2 YYEEEE. V was cut by 2 bases and J by 0 bases, with 11 bases left in between. The CDR3 is 16 amino acids. CDR3 sequence reads: CASSFRRVATNEKLFF. The CDR3 DNA is TGTGCCAGCAGCTTCAGGAGGGTTGCAACTAATGAAAAACTGTTTTTT.

This chain uses TRBV9 with TRBJ1-2; TRBD1 might be the D (5 bases). This CDR3 is 14 amino acids long. V was trimmed by 3 bases and J by 7 bases, leaving 16 bases between them. Germline loops: CDR1 SGDLS, CDR2 YYNGEE. In DNA, the CDR3 is TGTGCCAGCAGCGCGGAGGGAAACGGGGGTGGCTACACCTTC. As protein: CASSAEGNGGGYTF.